This TCR beta chain was profiled in a study of T cell changes during pregnancy in multiple sclerosis. Method: immunoSEQ multiplex PCR; TCRdb's copy keeps in-frame clones and lacks some. The sample carries about 17,000 clones, roughly 90% recorded once. The sequence derives from a female donor in good health, enrolled as a control in a pregnancy study. Material: CD8+ T cells from peripheral blood mononuclear cells, obtained after pregnancy.

The CDR3 is CAISEPEQPPSEAFF. CDR3 coding DNA: TGTGCCATCAGTGAGCCGGAACAGCCTCCGTCTGAAGCTTTCTTT. This sequence joins TRBV10-3 and TRBJ1-1; no clear D gene. This CDR3 spans 15 amino acids. CDR1 ENHRY and CDR2 SYGVKD come from the germline V gene. The V and J ends lost 2 bases and 6 bases respectively, with 16 bases between them.